Listed below are T cell receptor beta chains from one sample, sequenced in a study of CD8+CD57+ T cells in acquired aplastic anemia. TCRdb called the reads again in MiXCR, with one record for every CDR3 protein. The sample includes about 81,000 distinct CDR3 sequences, 40% to 50% of them seen just once. The material sequenced was sorted CD4+, CD8+, or CD8+CD57+ T cells (not recorded which) from PBMCs. The receptor source for this set is a human donor in good health, serving as a control. Both conserved end residues are part of each CDR3. Each record gives: D gene, V gene, J gene, clone size, CDR3 DNA, CDR3 protein. D genes are given only for firm matches. Size is omitted from some rows. Given values are once, few, many or a class for expanded clones.

TRBD1,TRBV6-1,TRBJ2-7,many,TGTGCCAGCAGCCCCGTCGGGACAGGGAACGAGCAGTACTTC,CASSPVGTGNEQYF
TRBD1,TRBV29-1,TRBJ1-2,.,TGCAGCGTGGGGACAGGCTTTAACTATGGCTACACCTTC,CSVGTGFNYGYTF
.,TRBV20-1,TRBJ1-2,.,TGCAGTGCTAGAGATTTGTGGGGTGACACCTTC,CSARDLWGDTF
.,TRBV25-1,TRBJ1-6,.,TGTGCCAGCAGTGAATATGGCAGGGCCAATTCACCCCTCCACTTT,CASSEYGRANSPLHF
TRBD2,TRBV9,TRBJ2-1,many,TGTGCCAGCAGTGAGAGCGGGAGTGCCTACAATGAGCAGTTCTTC,CASSESGSAYNEQFF
.,TRBV19,TRBJ1-2,.,TGTGCCAGTAGTACCCACAGAGACTCTAGCTATGGCTACACCTTC,CASSTHRDSSYGYTF
.,TRBV2,TRBJ1-2,once,TGTGCCAGCAGTTTGTCAGAAACCTATGGCTACACCTTC,CASSLSETYGYTF
.,TRBV9,TRBJ1-1,.,TGTGCCAGCAGCGTAGACGGACAGGAAGCTTTCTTT,CASSVDGQEAFF
.,TRBV2,TRBJ2-1,many,TGTGCCAGCAGTGTTTGGCTAGGGGGCGGGGATGAGCAGTTCTTC,CASSVWLGGGDEQFF
TRBD2,TRBV12-3/TRBV12-4,TRBJ2-1,.,TGTGCCAGCAGACCCGGACTAGCGGACTACAATGAGCAGTTCTTC,CASRPGLADYNEQFF
TRBD1,TRBV15,TRBJ2-7,.,TGTGCCACCAGCAGCGCCCGGGACAGGGGTGGCTACGAGCAGTACTTC,CATSSARDRGGYEQYF